The subject of this entry is one T cell receptor (beta chain). Its antigen is undetermined. This CDR3 has 13 amino acids. The V and J ends lost 3 bases and 11 bases respectively, with 16 bases between them. Germline values: CDR1 MNHNY, CDR2 SVGAGI (reference sequence). This entry comes from a study of T cell responses to AZD1222 COVID-19 vaccine. Study-level information: Second-dose timings of about 4 or about 12 weeks were pooled. Study outcomes and limitations: Repertoires were sampled only after the peak T cell response.

Only in-frame clones appear in the TCRdb table, and some are missing; sequencing was by immunoSEQ multiplex PCR. The table has 90,000 to 140,000 clones, approximately 88% seen once. This chain connects TRBV6-6 to TRBJ1-1; the D is unclear. The TCR comes from an adult in good health. The sample in question was peripheral blood, obtained on day 0 of AZD1222 vaccination. The CDR3 coding sequence is TGTGCCAGCAGTTATGGTCCATCATCTCAGGCTTTCTTT. It yields the protein CASSYGPSSQAFF.